This entry is about one T cell receptor (beta chain). The antigen is undetermined. The sample is drawn from a study of cytomegalovirus exposure and HLA in healthy donors. General study results and limits: Later, TCR association rates were found to vary by HLA locus, highest for DRB1 and lowest for HLA-C. A later analysis linked a missense variant in DCLRE1C to the trimming of TCR beta V and J genes. A list of about 160 TCR beta chains associated with cytomegalovirus was given. As a later analysis revealed, most CMV-associated TCR beta chains appeared HLA-restricted.

The PCR made use of 60 Vbeta and 13 Jbeta primers. Produced via immunoSEQ multiplex PCR; TCRdb's table is partial and in-frame only. This sample has some 190,000 clones, with approximately 70% found just once. From germline, CDR1 is SGHDN and CDR2 FVKESK. The V segment lost 0 bases and the J segment 2 bases; nucleotides outside the gene matches: 7. This CDR3 contains 17 residues. The sequenced sample consisted of PBMCs. This sequence joins TRBV14 and TRBJ2-4, with 7 bases identical to TRBD1. The TCR was taken from a woman in her twenties or thirties in good health and CMV-seropositive. The CDR3 region has the DNA TGTGCCAGCAGCCAAGATACAGGGGATCCCTCCAAAAACATTCAGTACTTC. Protein sequence: CASSQDTGDPSKNIQYF.